Presented here are 3 T cell receptor beta chains from one specimen sequenced in a study of blood T cell repertoires in COVID-19. The data were produced by immunoSEQ multiplex PCR, yet TCRdb's version contains in-frame clones alone and is incomplete. The sample shows approximately 290,000 clones, approximately 86% of them seen only once. The sequenced material came from peripheral blood. These receptors originate from a human donor with COVID-19, enrolled during active disease. The donor label of this sample is uncertain.

V gene TRBV18 combines with J gene TRBJ2-3; D is uncertain. The CDR3 loop spans 14 amino acids. V was pared by 6 bases and J by 2 bases, with 12 bases between. Germline lookup yields CDR1 KGHSH and CDR2 LQKENI. This CDR3 reads CASSPSAITDTQYF. The CDR3, as DNA: TGTGCCAGCTCCCCCAGCGCTATCACAGATACGCAGTATTTT.

The CDR3, as DNA: TGTGCCAGCAGTTGGGCGGGACGAGAGGGAAACACCATATATTTT. Encoded protein: CASSWAGREGNTIYF. The chain links TRBV6-5 to TRBJ1-3, with D perhaps TRBD1 (5 bases). The germline gives CDR1 MNHEY, CDR2 SVGAGI. Trimming removed 4 bases from V and 4 bases from J, with 14 bases in between. The CDR3 runs 15 residues.

The chain recombines TRBV5-6 with TRBJ1-2; 7 bases match TRBD1. CDR1 and CDR2 (germline): SGHDT, YYEEEE. The CDR3 has 14 amino acids. The V gene end was trimmed by 3 bases and the J gene end by 0 bases; junction bases not matched to a gene: 2. In DNA, the CDR3 is TGTGCCAGCAGCTCCGGGACAGCTAACTATGGCTACACCTTC. Translation: CASSSGTANYGYTF.